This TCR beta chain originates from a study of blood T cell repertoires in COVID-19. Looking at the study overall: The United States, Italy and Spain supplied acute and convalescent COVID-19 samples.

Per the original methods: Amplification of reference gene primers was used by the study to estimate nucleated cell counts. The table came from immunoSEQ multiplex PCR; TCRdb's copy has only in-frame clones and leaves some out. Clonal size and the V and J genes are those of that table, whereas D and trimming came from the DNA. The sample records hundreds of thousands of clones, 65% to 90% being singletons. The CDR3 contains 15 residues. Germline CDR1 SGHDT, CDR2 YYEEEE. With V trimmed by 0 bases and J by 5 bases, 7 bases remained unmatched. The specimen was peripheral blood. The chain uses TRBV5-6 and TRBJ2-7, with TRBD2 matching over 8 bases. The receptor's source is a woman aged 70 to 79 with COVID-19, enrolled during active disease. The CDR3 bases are TGTGCCAGCAGCTTGGTCGGCGGGGGGCTGGACGAGCAGTACTTC. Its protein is CASSLVGGGLDEQYF.